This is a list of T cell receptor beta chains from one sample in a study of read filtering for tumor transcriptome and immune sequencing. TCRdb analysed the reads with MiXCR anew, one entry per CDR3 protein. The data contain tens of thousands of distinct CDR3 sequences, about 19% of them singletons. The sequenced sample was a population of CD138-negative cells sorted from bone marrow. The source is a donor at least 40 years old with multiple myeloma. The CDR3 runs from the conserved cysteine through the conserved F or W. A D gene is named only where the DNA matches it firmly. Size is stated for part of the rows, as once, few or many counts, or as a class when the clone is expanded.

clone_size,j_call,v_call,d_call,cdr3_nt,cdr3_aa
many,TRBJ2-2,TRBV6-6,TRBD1,TGTGCCAGCAGGCCCGGGACAGGGGACACCGGGGAGCTGTTTTTT,CASRPGTGDTGELFF
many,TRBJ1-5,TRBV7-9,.,TGTGCCAGCAGCAGGGATAATAGCAATCAGCCCCAGCATTTT,CASSRDNSNQPQHF
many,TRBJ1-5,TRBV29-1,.,TGCAGCGTTGAACTGGGGAATAGCAATCAGCCCCAGCATTTT,CSVELGNSNQPQHF
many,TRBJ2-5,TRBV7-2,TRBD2,TGTGCCAGCAGCCCACCGTACCTAGCGGGGGGTGAGACCCAGTACTTC,CASSPPYLAGGETQYF
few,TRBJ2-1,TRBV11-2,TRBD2,TGTGCCAGCAGTCAAGACGGACTAGCGGGAGGGGGCGAGCAGTTCTTC,CASSQDGLAGGGEQFF
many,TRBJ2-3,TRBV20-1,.,TGCAGTGCTAGAGATGTAGCGGCCTCTAGCACAGATACGCAGTATTTT,CSARDVAASSTDTQYF
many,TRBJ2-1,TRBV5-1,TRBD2,TGTGCCAGCAGCTTACTAGCGGGAGCATACAATGAGCAGTTCTTC,CASSLLAGAYNEQFF
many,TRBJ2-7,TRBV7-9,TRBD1,TGTGCCAGCAGCCTGCGACAGGGGACCTACGAGCAGTACTTC,CASSLRQGTYEQYF
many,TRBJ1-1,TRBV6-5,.,TGTGCCAGCAGTTTATCTATTTCCATACCTGCTTTCTTT,CASSLSISIPAFF
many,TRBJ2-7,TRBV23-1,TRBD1,TGCGCCAGCAGTCAACCGGGACAGGGATGCGAGCAGTACTTC,CASSQPGQGCEQYF
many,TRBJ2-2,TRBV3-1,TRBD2,TGTGCCAGCAGCCAATCAAGCGGGGGGATAACGAGTTATACCGGGGAGCTGTTTTTT,CASSQSSGGITSYTGELFF
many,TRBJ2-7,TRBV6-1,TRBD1,TGTGCCAGCAGTATACCGGGACAGGGCTACGAGCAGTACTTC,CASSIPGQGYEQYF
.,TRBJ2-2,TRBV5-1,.,TGTGCCAGCAGCCGACAGGTATCGAACACCGGGGAGCTGTTTTTT,CASSRQVSNTGELFF
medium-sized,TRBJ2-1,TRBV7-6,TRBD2,TGTGCCAGCAGCCCCGGGGGGTTGGGCAATGAGCAGTTCTTC,CASSPGGLGNEQFF
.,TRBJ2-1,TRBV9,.,TGTGCCAGCAGCGTAGAGGACGCCGGGAATGAGCAGTTCTTC,CASSVEDAGNEQFF
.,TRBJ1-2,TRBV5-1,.,TGCGCCAGCAGCTTGGGGACTCTCTTCGGCTACACCTTC,CASSLGTLFGYTF
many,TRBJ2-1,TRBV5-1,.,TGCGCCAGTCGACCGGGGAGCAATGAGCAGTTCTTC,CASRPGSNEQFF
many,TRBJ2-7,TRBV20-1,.,TGCAGTGCTAGATTGGGGTCCGGCTACGAGCAGTACTTC,CSARLGSGYEQYF
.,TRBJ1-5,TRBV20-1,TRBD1,TGCAGTCCCGGACAGGGGGCGGATGGCAATCAGCCCCAGCATTTT,CSPGQGADGNQPQHF
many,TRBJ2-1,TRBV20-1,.,TGCAGTGCTAGAGTGCCTCGGGTGAGCGGGTGGAATGAGCAGTTCTTC,CSARVPRVSGWNEQFF
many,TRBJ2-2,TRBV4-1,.,TGCGCCAGCAGCCAAGTCCCACCGAGCGGAGGGGTCGTCGGGGAGCTGTTTTTT,CASSQVPPSGGVVGELFF
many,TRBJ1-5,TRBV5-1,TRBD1,TGCGCCAGCAGCTTGGGAGACAGGGGAGGAAATCAGCCCCAGCATTTT,CASSLGDRGGNQPQHF
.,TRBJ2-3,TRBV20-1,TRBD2,TGCAGTGCTAGGAAGCGGGAGTGCACAGATACGCAGTATTTT,CSARKRECTDTQYF
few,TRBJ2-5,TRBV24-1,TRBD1,TGTGCCACCAGTGACCAAAGTAACCGGGACAGGGGGCAGACCCAGTACTTC,CATSDQSNRDRGQTQYF